This TCR beta chain came from a study of T cells in localized non-small cell lung cancer. Study findings and constraints: Heterogeneity within the tumor remains possible, as just one region underwent sequencing. Across samples, adjacent lung featured a median approximately 60 of the top 100 tumor clones. The study linked higher blood T cell density to longer overall survival.

A remark on this clone: What it recognizes is unknown.

Germline CDR1 reads LNHDA; CDR2 reads SQIVND (reference sequence). Trimming stripped 7 bases from V and 0 bases from J, with 10 bases between. The CDR3 is 14 amino acids. Generated by immunoSEQ multiplex PCR, the TCRdb table keeps only in-frame clones and is missing some. The sample includes about 33,000 clones, just under 80% seen only once; the top ten take 35% to 45%. Source: peripheral blood, taken before any cancer treatment. This TCR was recovered from a male donor older than 55 with stage II squamous cell lung carcinoma. This sequence joins TRBV19 and TRBJ1-3, with D tentatively TRBD1 (6 bases). The CDR3 nucleotides are TGTGCCAGTACTAGAGGGGGCTCTGGAAACACCATATATTTT. Translation gives CASTRGGSGNTIYF.